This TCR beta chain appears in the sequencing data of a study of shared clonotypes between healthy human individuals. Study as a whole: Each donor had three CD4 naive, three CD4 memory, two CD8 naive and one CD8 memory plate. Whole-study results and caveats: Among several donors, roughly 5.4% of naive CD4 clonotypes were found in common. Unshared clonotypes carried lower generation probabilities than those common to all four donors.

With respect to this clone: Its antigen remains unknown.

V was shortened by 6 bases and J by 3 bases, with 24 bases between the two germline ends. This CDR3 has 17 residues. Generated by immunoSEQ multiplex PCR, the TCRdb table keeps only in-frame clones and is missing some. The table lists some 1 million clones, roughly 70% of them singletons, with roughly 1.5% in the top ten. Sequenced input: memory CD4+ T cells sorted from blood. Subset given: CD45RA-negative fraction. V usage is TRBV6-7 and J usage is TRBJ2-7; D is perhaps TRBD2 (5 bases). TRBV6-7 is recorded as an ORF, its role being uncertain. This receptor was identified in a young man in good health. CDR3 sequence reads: CASSTKCGKGVIYEQYF. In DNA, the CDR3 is TGTGCCAGCAGCACAAAATGTGGAAAGGGAGTTATCTACGAGCAGTACTTC.